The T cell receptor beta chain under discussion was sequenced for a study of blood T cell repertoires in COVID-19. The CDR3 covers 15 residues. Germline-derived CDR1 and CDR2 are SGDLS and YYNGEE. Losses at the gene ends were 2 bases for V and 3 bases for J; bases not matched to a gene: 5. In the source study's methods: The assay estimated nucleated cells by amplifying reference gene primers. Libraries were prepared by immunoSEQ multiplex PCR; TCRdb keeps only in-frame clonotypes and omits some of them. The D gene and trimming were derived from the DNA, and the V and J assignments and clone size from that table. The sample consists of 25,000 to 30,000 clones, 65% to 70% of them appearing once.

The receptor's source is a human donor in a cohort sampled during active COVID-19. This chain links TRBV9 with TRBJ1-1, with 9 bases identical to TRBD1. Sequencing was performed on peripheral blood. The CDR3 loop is CASSVSRTGDTEAFF. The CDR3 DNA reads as TGTGCCAGCAGCGTCTCCCGGACAGGGGACACTGAAGCTTTCTTT.